The present TCR beta chain was sequenced within a study of shared clonotypes between healthy human individuals (TCRdb year 2020). The study in broad terms: Two women and three men aged 18 to 49 years were included in the cohort. For each donor, CD4 naive and CD4 memory were each run on three plates, CD8 naive on two plates, and CD8 memory on one plate. The study deeply sequenced blood TCR repertoires of five healthy adults to estimate repertoire size and the extent of clonotype sharing between individuals. Libraries were prepared and TCR repertoires were sequenced by different laboratories using diverse techniques, in order to increase sequencing depth and limit assay-specific biases. Each donor's leukapheresis produced roughly between roughly 0.85 and 10 billion PBMCs. Points the paper makes about the study in general: Higher generation probabilities were observed for clonotypes shared by all four sorted-subset donors than for non-shared clonotypes. Estimated clonotype richness was generally larger for naive than for memory subsets. Based on pairwise subsampling, the degree of clonotype sharing among donors was expected to be affected by sequencing depth. Only blood was sampled, and tissue TCR repertoires likely differ from those in blood. Because the study included only a small number of donors, the genetic and exposure-history diversity represented was limited. Even with the large sequencing depth, rarefaction of the sorted-subset datasets indicated that sequencing was incomplete. Sharing across a handful of donors was observed for roughly 5.4% of naive CD4, about 3.2% of naive CD8, around 2.5% of memory CD4, and about 0.4% of memory CD8 clonotypes.

Using the deep immunoSEQ assay, TCR CDR3 regions were amplified from genomic DNA by multiplex PCR. Extracted genomic DNA from each cell subset was spread evenly across all wells of several immunoSEQ 96-well plates, with each plate serving as a replicate. For sorted subsets, around 200 ng genomic DNA, equal to tens of thousands of T cell genomes, was loaded into each replicate PCR. Purified libraries were measured with a Qubit 3.0 fluorometer, size-checked on a Bioanalyzer 2100, and measured again with the KAPA Library Quantification kit. Each immunoSEQ 96-well plate was sequenced on its own single-read 150-cycle Illumina NextSeq 550 flow cell. The paper's data handling went like this. Because only junctional sequences without quality scores were contained in the immunoSEQ output, filtering matching that applied to full-length reads could not be performed. To assign V/J genes and CDR3, sequences were annotated using PyIR, a Python wrapper for IgBLAST v1.9, with IMGT germline references. Reads with weak V/J assignments (E-value above 1e-6), missing CDR3, stop codons, out-of-frame junctions, or ambiguous translated residues were removed. V3J clonotypes were defined as sequences sharing the same inferred V gene, J gene, and CDR3 amino acid sequence. Percentage overlap between repertoires was calculated by dividing the number of shared unique clonotypes by the size of the smaller repertoire. Three approaches were used to assess repertoire richness: RTK rarefaction, the Chao1 estimator, and Recon v2.1 estimates of unobserved clonotypes. Generation probabilities for all TCRbeta clonotypes obtained by the gDNA method from four donors were computed using OLGA. The table comes from immuneACCESS by way of TCRdb, which keeps in-frame sequences with V and J called. Part of the clones is missing from these tables; in studies checked, under half for an unresolved V gene and the rest for unknown reasons. The DNA was the basis for D and trimming; V, J and clone size are from that table. The sample table records 950,000 to 1,100,000 clones; around 82% of these occur just once. The ten largest clones add up to roughly 0.62% of the sample.

At the junction V is shortened by 2 bases and J by 8 bases, with 7 bases in between. Inclusive of the bounding cysteine and phenylalanine, the CDR3 is 11 residues long. Left in the record is the CDR3 DNA by itself, 33 bases read in frame from the first base. The CDR1 and CDR2 encoded by the germline V gene are SGHDT and YYEEEE. The donors were healthy, HIV-negative adults who had no recently reported acute infections or vaccinations. Only Caucasian adults living in Nashville, Tennessee, USA were represented among the donors. CD4+ T cells were enriched by magnetic negative selection; naive cells were then positively selected on CD45RA, and the negative fraction formed the memory subset. After blood collection by leukapheresis, PBMCs were isolated using Ficoll-Histopaque density gradient centrifugation and then cryopreserved in the vapor phase of liquid nitrogen. Analytical flow cytometry was used to check the purity and quantity of every magnetically sorted T cell population. Each sorted fraction had its genomic DNA isolated and then quantified by UV absorbance on a Nanodrop 2000c.

As to this clone: Its antigen is unknown. No much larger clone is present one base from it, and per-base qualities are unavailable. The sample carries other DNA sequences with the same CDR3.

Sequencing was performed on memory CD4+ T cells from PBMCs. What the cell subset or site label conveys for this sample: CD45RA-negative fraction. In this chain, TRBV5-6 is recombined with TRBJ2-5; no D segment can be confidently identified. The TCR originated in a man between 18 and 29 years old in good health. Some clones in this sample may be carry-over from other donors' samples. CDR3 sequence: CASSFLGTQYF. The DNA sequence is given as TGTGCCAGCAGCTTCCTCGGAACCCAGTACTTC.